These T cell receptor beta chains were read from a single sample in a study of CD8 T cells in Susac syndrome. One entry per CDR3 protein results from TCRdb running MiXCR on the immunoSEQ multiplex PCR reads. This sample has around 200,000 distinct CDR3 sequences, with 92% found just once. The sequencing input was CD8+ T cells from PBMCs. The receptors shown here come from a human donor with multiple sclerosis. The CDR3 runs from the conserved cysteine through the conserved F or W. D genes are given only for firm matches. Not all rows give a size; the values are once, few, many and, for expanded clones, a class.

>16|TRBD1|-|TRBJ1-5|TRBV19
TGTGCCAGTAGTATATGGGGACAGGGAGGCAATCAGCCCCAGCATTTT
CASSIWGQGGNQPQHF
>12|-|-|TRBJ1-1|TRBV2
TGTGCCAGCAGTGAGGTAGGCACTGAAGCTTTCTTT
CASSEVGTEAFF
>16|-|-|TRBJ2-3|TRBV12-3/TRBV12-4
TGTGCCAGCAGTTCGTCTCGGGAGCCCTACACAGATACGCAGTATTTT
CASSSSREPYTDTQYF
>13|-|-|TRBJ1-1|TRBV29-1
TGCAGCGCCGCGGGTGGGTCGAACACTGAAGCTTTCTTT
CSAAGGSNTEAFF
>16|-|-|TRBJ1-1|TRBV27
TGTGCCAGCAGTTTATCTCGGGTAGGCCGGGGCACTGAAGCTTTCTTT
CASSLSRVGRGTEAFF
>14|-|-|TRBJ1-5|TRBV19
TGTGCCAGTACCCAGGGTGGGAGCAATCAGCCCCAGCATTTT
CASTQGGSNQPQHF
>14|-|-|TRBJ2-7|TRBV13
TGTGCCAGCAGCTTAGCACCAGGGTCGCGCGAGCAGTACTTC
CASSLAPGSREQYF
>14|-|once|TRBJ1-1|TRBV25-1
TGTGCCAGCAGTGAATGGGGGGCGAACACTGAAGCTTTCTTT
CASSEWGANTEAFF
>14|-|once|TRBJ2-3|TRBV5-6
TGTGCCAGCAGCTTGGTACAGTCCACAGATACGCAGTATTTT
CASSLVQSTDTQYF
>15|-|once|TRBJ1-2|TRBV28
TGTGCCAGCAGTTTATTGGGAGGGACTAACTATGGCTACACCTTC
CASSLLGGTNYGYTF
>14|TRBD1|-|TRBJ2-7|TRBV6-6
TGTGCCAGCAGTCTCGGACAGGTGAATTACGAGCAGTACTTC
CASSLGQVNYEQYF
>13|-|-|TRBJ1-2|TRBV9
TGTGCCAGCAGCGCCAGCACCTACTATGGCTACACCTTC
CASSASTYYGYTF